The 8 T cell receptor beta chains below come from one sample, sequenced in a study of identifying expanded T cells in peripheral blood. Libraries were prepared by immunoSEQ multiplex PCR; TCRdb keeps only in-frame clonotypes and omits some of them. Among over 100,000 clones listed, 88% were seen once. Sequenced: blood. The source is a person between 18 and 75 years old in good health.

V gene TRBV5-6 combines with J gene TRBJ1-5, with 11 bases fitting TRBD1. There are 15 residues in the CDR3. After removal of 4 bases from V and 6 bases from J, the junction contained 6 bases not matched to a gene. Germline V lookup: CDR1 SGHDT, CDR2 YYEEEE. The CDR3 nucleotides are TGTGCCAGCAGCGGGACAGGGGGTAAGGGTCAGCCCCAGCATTTT. It yields the protein CASSGTGGKGQPQHF.

A single count supports this clone. The rearrangement joins TRBV5-6 to TRBJ2-7; 7 nucleotides align to TRBD1. With 4 bases clipped from V and 0 bases from J, the junction kept 10 bases outside the gene matches. From germline, CDR1 is SGHDT and CDR2 YYEEEE. The CDR3 runs 16 residues. The CDR3 DNA sequence: TGTGCCAGCAGCACCTGGACAGGTCAGAGCTCCTACGAGCAGTACTTC. Amino acids: CASSTWTGQSSYEQYF.

The chain couples TRBV18 to TRBJ2-7, with D possibly matching TRBD1 (6 bases). This CDR3 is built from 16 residues. V was pared by 3 bases and J by 4 bases, with 19 bases between. Germline V gives CDR1 KGHSH, CDR2 LQKENI. The CDR3 DNA sequence: TGTGCCAGCTCACCCCGCTTAGCGAGACAGGTTTACGAGCAGTACTTC. Its protein is CASSPRLARQVYEQYF.

This chain links TRBV6-1 with TRBJ1-1; D ambiguous. CDR1 and CDR2 (germline): MNHNS, SASEGT. Trimming pared 6 bases from V and 0 bases from J, leaving 8 bases between. CDR3 length: 13 amino acids. CDR3 in DNA: TGTGCCAGCAGGACACAGATGAACACTGAAGCTTTCTTT. Amino acid sequence: CASRTQMNTEAFF.

The chain employs TRBV27 and TRBJ1-1, with TRBD1 as a possible D gene (6 bases). This CDR3 comprises 14 residues. Germline loops: CDR1 MNHEY, CDR2 SMNVEV (reference sequence). Trimming removed 6 bases from V and 2 bases from J, with 13 bases in between. CDR3 region: CASRVGQQNTEAFF. CDR3 DNA: TGTGCCAGCAGGGTCGGACAGCAAAACACTGAAGCTTTCTTT.

The chain combines TRBV2 with TRBJ2-1; TRBD1 agrees at 10 bases. This CDR3 has 16 residues. The V gene's germline CDR1 is SNHLY and CDR2 FYNNEI. V shed 6 bases, J shed 5 bases, and the junction held 10 bases outside the gene matches. CDR3 loop: CASRAPGQGIHNEQFF. CDR3 nucleotides: TGTGCCAGCAGGGCCCCGGGACAGGGGATTCACAATGAGCAGTTCTTC.

V usage is TRBV6-6 and J usage is TRBJ2-3, with a tentative D call TRBD2 (5 bases). Germline CDR1 MNHNY, CDR2 SVGAGI (reference sequence). The CDR3 has 13 residues. V was shortened by 6 bases and J by 3 bases, with 10 bases between the two germline ends. CDR3 bases: TGTGCCAGCAGCCGACCGGGGACAGATACGCAGTATTTT. Encoded protein: CASSRPGTDTQYF.

The chain couples TRBV5-1 to TRBJ1-1, with 7 nucleotides matching TRBD1. The germline gives CDR1 SGHRS, CDR2 YFSETQ. V gave up 7 bases and J gave up 1 base; unmatched junction bases: 4. CDR3 size: 13 residues. The CDR3 bases are TGCGCCAGCTGGGGACAGACGAACACTGAAGCTTTCTTT. This codes for CASWGQTNTEAFF.